The 22 T cell receptor beta chains below all came from one sample that was sequenced in a study of cytomegalovirus exposure and HLA in healthy donors. The PCR was carried out with 60 Vbeta primers and 13 Jbeta primers. Generated by immunoSEQ multiplex PCR, the TCRdb table keeps only in-frame clones and is missing some. The sample consists of about 190,000 clones, about 84% of them appearing once. The sequenced material came from PBMCs. The receptor source for this set is a woman in her twenties or thirties in good health and CMV-seropositive.

This clone was picked up one time. The genes are TRBV18 and TRBJ2-1, with TRBD1 identical over 9 bases. The V and J ends lost 6 bases and 2 bases, in that order; junction bases with no gene match: 14. Looked up from germline, CDR1 is KGHSH and CDR2 is LQKENI. The length of the CDR3 is 18 residues. CDR3 in DNA: TGTGCCAGCTCGATGAGGGACAGGGCTAGCGGAGCCTACAATGAGCAGTTCTTC. It is translated as CASSMRDRASGAYNEQFF.

V usage is TRBV4-2 and J usage is TRBJ1-1; no clear D gene. The germline V gene has CDR1 LGHNA and CDR2 YNFKEQ. The CDR3 is made up of 13 amino acids. Trimming removed 1 base from V and 7 bases from J, with 10 bases in between. The CDR3 DNA is TGTGCCAGCAGCCAAGTGGTGCACAGTGAAGCTTTCTTT. As protein: CASSQVVHSEAFF.

The gene calls are TRBV7-9 and TRBJ1-1; D remains unclear. The germline gives CDR1 SEHNR, CDR2 FQNEAQ (reference sequence). V was shortened by 5 bases and J by 1 base, with 14 bases between the two germline ends. The CDR3 covers 15 residues. The CDR3 DNA sequence: TGTGCCAGCAGCCCGCGGGGAGGCTGGAACACTGAAGCTTTCTTT. Its translation is CASSPRGGWNTEAFF. The variable domain in full, with the rest retrieved from reference TRBV7-9 and TRBJ1-1, is DTGVSQNPRHKITKRGQNVTFRCDPISEHNRLYWYRQTLGQGPEFLTYFQNEAQLEKSRLLSDRFSAERPKGSFSTLEIQRTEQGDSAMYLCASSPRGGWNTEAFFGQGTRLTVV.

This rearrangement joins TRBV30 to TRBJ1-6; the match to TRBD1 covers 8 bases. V lost 3 bases to trimming and J lost 10 bases; unmatched junction nucleotides: 8. Per the germline V gene, CDR1 is GTSNPN and CDR2 is SVGIG (reference sequence). The CDR3 loop spans 14 amino acids. Written as DNA, the CDR3 is TGTGCCTGGAGCCGGGGCAGGGGGCTCTCACCCCTCCACTTT. It is translated as CAWSRGRGLSPLHF.

This rearrangement joins TRBV6-5 to TRBJ1-5; D remains ambiguous. Germline-derived CDR1 and CDR2 are MNHEY and SVGAGI. This CDR3 has 15 residues. With 6 bases removed from V and 0 bases from J, the gap between germline ends came to 12 bases. The CDR3 loop is CASSRLPYSNQPQHF. CDR3 in DNA: TGTGCCAGCAGCCGACTCCCGTATAGCAATCAGCCCCAGCATTTT.

A note on this clone: At one boundary the junction diverges from the germline segment, which might be a read error. V gene TRBV7-7 combines with J gene TRBJ2-7, with D possibly TRBD1 on 6 matching bases. The CDR3 has 14 amino acids. Germline V lookup: CDR1 SSHAT, CDR2 FNYEAQ (reference sequence). CDR3 sequence reads: CASSSDRRIYEQYF. In DNA form, the CDR3 reads TGTGCTAGCAGCTCCGACAGGAGGATCTACGAGCAGTACTTC.

This sequence joins TRBV11-3 and TRBJ2-7; 11 bases are shared with TRBD2. In germline, CDR1 is SGHNT, CDR2 YENEEA. Losses at the gene ends were 4 bases for V and 3 bases for J; bases not matched to a gene: 14. CDR3 length: 18 amino acids. CDR3 in amino acids: CASSYRGGGLAGGYEQYF. As DNA, the CDR3 is TGTGCCAGCAGCTACCGCGGGGGGGGCCTAGCGGGAGGCTACGAGCAGTACTTC.

This clone was observed a few times. The rearrangement links TRBV6-5 to TRBJ1-2, with a tentative D call TRBD1 (6 bases). Per germline, CDR1 MNHEY and CDR2 SVGAGI. V lost 7 bases and J lost 5, with 17 bases in between. The CDR3 runs to 14 residues. The CDR3 is CASKSSRGIYGYTF. DNA of the CDR3: TGTGCCAGCAAATCCTCGAGGGGGATATATGGCTACACCTTC.

As DNA, the CDR3 is TGTGCCAGCAGACTCGGGACAGAGACCTACGAGCAGTACTTC. Translation gives CASRLGTETYEQYF. This chain uses TRBV7-6 with TRBJ2-7; 7 bases fit TRBD1. J lost 2 bases, V lost 6 bases, and 7 bases had no gene match. The length of the CDR3 is 14 residues. Germline-derived CDR1 and CDR2 are SGHVS and FNYEAQ.

This clone appeared a single time. The V gene is TRBV5-1, the J gene TRBJ2-5; TRBD1 matches at 7 bases. CDR3 length: 15 amino acids. Per germline, CDR1 SGHRS and CDR2 YFSETQ. The V segment lost 3 bases and the J segment 2 bases; nucleotides outside the gene matches: 7. CDR3 residues: CASSSGQALQETQYF. The DNA for the CDR3 is TGCGCCAGCAGCTCAGGACAGGCCCTACAAGAGACCCAGTACTTC.

This clone was seen just once. The sample carries other DNA sequences with the same CDR3. The chain links TRBV5-1 to TRBJ2-3; 7 bases are a match to TRBD1. The germline V gene has CDR1 SGHRS and CDR2 YFSETQ. V shed 0 bases and J 3 bases; nucleotides not matched to a gene: 1. This CDR3 is 14 amino acids long. CDR3 bases: TGCGCCAGCAGCTTGGGGACAGGAACAGATACGCAGTATTTT. Translating it yields CASSLGTGTDTQYF.

The chain joins TRBV6-1 to TRBJ1-2; 8 nucleotides agree with TRBD1. The J segment lost 8 bases and the V segment lost 6 bases, leaving 8 bases of the junction unmatched. The CDR3 extends over 13 amino acids. Germline V gene lookup returns CDR1 MNHNS and CDR2 SASEGT. The CDR3 reads CASRVDRAEGYTF. CDR3 DNA: TGTGCCAGCAGGGTGGACAGGGCTGAAGGCTACACCTTC.

This clone came up once. V usage is TRBV18 and J usage is TRBJ1-4; tentatively, D is TRBD1 (5 bases). This CDR3 comprises 17 residues. The ends were cut back, 4 bases at V and 2 bases at J, with 17 bases in the middle. Germline V lookup: CDR1 KGHSH, CDR2 LQKENI. CDR3 DNA sequence: TGTGCCAGCTCACTCAACTACGGGGGACGCACTAATGAAAAACTGTTTTTT. Translating it yields CASSLNYGGRTNEKLFF.

The V call is TRBV6-6, the J call TRBJ1-5; 10 bases agree with TRBD1. The CDR3 is 14 amino acids. Germline CDR1 reads MNHNY; CDR2 reads SVGAGI (reference sequence). The V segment lost 2 bases and the J segment 5 bases; nucleotides outside the gene matches: 0. In nucleotides, the CDR3 is TGTGCCAGCAGTTACGGGACAGGGGATCAGCCCCAGCATTTT. Translation: CASSYGTGDQPQHF.

This chain joins TRBV6-6 and TRBJ2-1; 7 bases map to TRBD2. The trim removed 4 bases at V and 4 bases at J, leaving 7 bases unmatched. Germline V gene lookup returns CDR1 MNHNY and CDR2 SVGAGI (reference sequence). CDR3 length: 15 amino acids. The CDR3, as DNA: TGTGCCAGCAGTTCGACTGCGGGGGTTTACAATGAGCAGTTCTTC. Translated: CASSSTAGVYNEQFF.

The rearrangement links TRBV11-2 to TRBJ1-3; tentatively, D is TRBD1 (5 bases). Per the germline V gene, CDR1 is SGHAT and CDR2 is FQNNGV. Between the trimmed V and J ends, which lost 5 bases and 1 base, there was a span of 12 bases. The CDR3 has 15 residues. The CDR3 loop reads CASSAPTGSGNTIYF. DNA for the CDR3: TGTGCCAGCAGCGCGCCCACAGGATCTGGAAACACCATATATTTT.

The chain uses TRBV25-1 and TRBJ1-1; TRBD1 aligns across 7 bases. Trimming removed 8 bases from V and 8 bases from J; junction bases left unmatched: 14. This CDR3 is 14 amino acids long. Germline V gene sequence: CDR1 MGHDK, CDR2 SYGVNS. The CDR3, as DNA: TGTGCCAGCCAACCCAGGGGGGCCCTCACGGAAGCTTTCTTT. Protein sequence: CASQPRGALTEAFF.

V usage is TRBV7-9 and J usage is TRBJ2-7; no firm D call. The germline gives CDR1 SEHNR, CDR2 FQNEAQ (reference sequence). Trimming took off 5 bases at V and 3 bases at J, with 14 bases between the two ends. The CDR3 length is 14 residues. Here the CDR3 DNA reads TGTGCCAGCAGCCAGTCCCCGACTGTCTACGAGCAGTACTTC. Its protein is CASSQSPTVYEQYF. Combining the CDR3 with reference TRBV7-9 and TRBJ2-7 gives the whole variable domain DTGVSQNPRHKITKRGQNVTFRCDPISEHNRLYWYRQTLGQGPEFLTYFQNEAQLEKSRLLSDRFSAERPKGSFSTLEIQRTEQGDSAMYLCASSQSPTVYEQYFGPGTRLTVT.

This clone has a single count. The chain couples TRBV5-1 to TRBJ1-5; maybe TRBD1 (5 bases). The V gene's germline CDR1 is SGHRS and CDR2 YFSETQ. The CDR3 is 13 amino acids. Trimming took off 0 bases at V and 7 bases at J, with 8 bases between the two ends. The CDR3 sequence: CASSLDGGQPQHF. The DNA of the CDR3 is TGCGCCAGCAGCTTGGACGGGGGGCAGCCCCAGCATTTT.

The CDR3 sequence: CASSPLERYLTDTQYF. The CDR3 region has the DNA TGTGCCAGCAGTCCGCTCGAACGCTACCTCACAGATACGCAGTATTTT. The chain couples TRBV2 to TRBJ2-3; D gene ambiguous. This CDR3 region has 16 residues. The V gene lost 5 bases and the J gene lost 2 bases, with 17 bases spanning the gap. CDR1 is SNHLY and CDR2 is FYNNEI in the germline V gene.

This clone was picked up a small number of times. The rearrangement uses TRBV7-2 and TRBJ2-7; TRBD2 might be the D (6 bases). The V end was cut by 8 bases, the J end by 7 bases, with 18 bases between. CDR1 is SGHTA, CDR2 FQGNSA, per germline. The CDR3 is made up of 13 amino acids. The chain's CDR3 is CASAGNRKGEQYF. CDR3 bases: TGTGCCAGCGCGGGAAACCGAAAGGGAGAGCAGTACTTC.

V and J are TRBV19 and TRBJ2-3, with 10 bases that match TRBD1. From germline, CDR1 is LNHDA and CDR2 SQIVND (reference sequence). This CDR3 has 15 amino acids. The J segment lost 3 bases and the V segment lost 4 bases, leaving 4 bases of the junction unmatched. In nucleotides, the CDR3 is TGTGCCAGTAGTAAGGGACAGGGGAGGACAGATACGCAGTATTTT. Amino acid sequence: CASSKGQGRTDTQYF.